This record concerns one TCR beta chain sequence. The data derive from a study of response to subunit inactivated influenza vaccine. Each CDR3 protein is one row after TCRdb ran MiXCR on the RT-PCR reads. The repertoire holds roughly 150,000 distinct CDR3 sequences, with around 9.9% as singletons. This specimen was non-naive T cells sorted from PBMCs, taken roughly 48 days after vaccination. This TCR derives from a man over 45 who received an inactivated influenza vaccine.

The CDR3 spells CASSTGQAAGRTGELFF. The CDR3 nucleotides read TGCGCCAGCAGCACGGGACAGGCCGCCGGTCGCACCGGGGAGCTGTTTTTT. V and J are TRBV5-1 and TRBJ2-2; the match to TRBD1 covers 8 bases. The germline V gene has CDR1 SGHRS and CDR2 YFSETQ. V shed 4 bases, J shed 4 bases, and the junction held 12 bases outside the gene matches. The CDR3 is 17 residues long.